This entry is about one T cell receptor (beta chain). Its antigen target is currently unknown. No quality values exist for individual bases; no much larger clone is one base distant. This sample was included in a study of T cell changes during pregnancy in multiple sclerosis (dated by TCRdb to between 2017 and 2020). For the wider study: The study examined how the T cell repertoire changed over the course of pregnancy in women with multiple sclerosis.

Library generation was performed with the immunoSEQ multiplex PCR assay. Not all clones reach the TCRdb copy of this immuneACCESS table, which keeps in-frame sequences only. Checked studies attribute under half of the gap to unresolved V genes and leave the rest unexplained. The sample yields about 79,000 clones; just under 95% were counted once. The top ten constitute about 0.69% of the sample. The CDR3 covers 16 residues, taking in both the cysteine and the phenylalanine. The sequence is cut down to CDR3 DNA, 48 bases in frame from base 1. V has 6 bases trimmed and J has 1 base trimmed; junction bases matching no gene number 6. CDR1 and CDR2 were assigned from the germline V gene as SGHTA and FQGNSA.

The sequence came from a female donor in good health, enrolled as a control in a pregnancy study. The specimen was peripheral blood, collected in the second trimester of pregnancy. The receptor chain draws on TRBV7-2 and TRBJ1-5; TRBD1 fits 10 bases in the junction. The CDR3 reads CASRRDRGASNQPQHF. The DNA reads TGTGCCAGCAGGCGGGACAGGGGCGCAAGCAATCAGCCCCAGCATTTT.